The clone carrying this T cell receptor (beta chain) has ten or more counts. Its target is unknown. This specimen comes from a study of response to subunit inactivated influenza vaccine. A single record per CDR3 protein comes from TCRdb applying MiXCR to the RT-PCR reads. The sample has 450,000 to 700,000 distinct CDR3 sequences; approximately 15% are singletons. Study-level findings and limits: Seasonal influenza vaccination, on each occasion, was suggested by the authors to recruit few new T cells.

The origin of this receptor is a man over 45 who received an inactivated influenza vaccine. This sample comprised PBMCs from blood, obtained 11 to 12 days after vaccination.

CDR3 in amino acids: CASSPTGGSTDTQYF. CDR3 DNA: TGTGCCAGCTCACCGACAGGGGGCAGCACAGATACGCAGTATTTT. The chain employs TRBV18 and TRBJ2-3, with TRBD1 identical over 10 bases. Germline V gene lookup returns CDR1 KGHSH and CDR2 LQKENI. Trimming cost V 3 bases and J 0 bases; bases outside gene matches: 0. The CDR3 covers 15 residues.